This entry features one TCR beta chain sequence. What it recognizes is unknown. Germline CDR1 and CDR2: MDHEN and SYDVKM. CDR3 length equals 13 residues. V lost 6 bases, J lost 2 bases, and 3 bases stayed unmatched. Sequencing was performed with immunoSEQ multiplex PCR; in TCRdb, only in-frame clones are kept and a portion is missing. In the table there are more than 35,000 clones, 65% to 90% of which are singletons. These data belong to a study of a mutant IDH1 vaccine in newly diagnosed glioma. Study overall: Patients got their first vaccination 4-6 weeks after radiotherapy alone, or with temozolomide cycles. General study findings and limits: Researchers report vaccine-induced immune responses in approximately 93% of patients.

Time point of the sample: week 35, safety follow-up. Alongside topical imiquimod, each dose of vaccine comprised 300 ug of mutant IDH1 20-mer peptide. Donors' newly diagnosed IDH1-mutant WHO grade 3 or 4 astrocytomas lacked nuclear ATRX. Here the sequenced sample was PBMCs, taken from a glioma patient whose treatment included an IDH1 peptide vaccine. This clonotype originated in a woman aged 40-49 years with glioma. Some clones in this sample may be carry-over from other donors' samples. The chain combines TRBV28 with TRBJ1-1, with 7 bases lining up with TRBD1. CDR3 sequence reads: CASRQGYNTEAFF. The DNA for the CDR3 is TGTGCCAGCAGACAGGGGTACAACACTGAAGCTTTCTTT.